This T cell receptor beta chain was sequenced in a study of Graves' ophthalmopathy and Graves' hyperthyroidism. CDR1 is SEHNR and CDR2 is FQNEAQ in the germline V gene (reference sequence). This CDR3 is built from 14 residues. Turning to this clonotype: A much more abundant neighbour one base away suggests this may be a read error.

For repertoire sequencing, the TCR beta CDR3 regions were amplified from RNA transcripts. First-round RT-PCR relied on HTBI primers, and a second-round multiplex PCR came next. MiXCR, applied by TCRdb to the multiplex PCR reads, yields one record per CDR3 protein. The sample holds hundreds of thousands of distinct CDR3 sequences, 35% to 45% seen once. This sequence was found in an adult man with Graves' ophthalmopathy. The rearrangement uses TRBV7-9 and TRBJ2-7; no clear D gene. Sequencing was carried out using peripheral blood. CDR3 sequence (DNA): TGTGGCAGCAGCTTAGGCCTTTTTAATCACGAGCAGTACTTC. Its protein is CGSSLGLFNHEQYF.